A single T cell receptor (beta chain) is shown here with its context. Its antigen target is currently unknown. Base qualities are not at hand, and no much larger clone is one base apart. These data originate in a study of technical replicates of blood from a handful of donors (dated by TCRdb to 2016 to 2017). Receptors were amplified or captured by the immunoSEQ multiplex PCR assay. Drawn from immuneACCESS, this table holds only the in-frame rearrangements with V and J called that TCRdb kept. Clones are partly lost; checked studies trace under half to an unresolved V gene and leave the rest unexplained. The sample table holds under 75,000 clones, of which approximately 83% were seen once. The top ten clonotypes cover approximately 5.4% of the sample. Sequences were obtained from PBMCs. The source of this sequence is a human donor in good health. Some clones in this sample may be carry-over from other donors' samples.

The DNA is TGTGCCAGCATGAAAAAGGATGAGCGACCGAATGAGCAGTTCTTC. Its protein is CASMKKDERPNEQFF. The rearrangement joined TRBV6-5 to TRBJ2-1; no D segment can be confidently identified. The CDR3, from cysteine to phenylalanine, totals 15 residues. Of all the DNA, just the CDR3 is kept, 45 bases in frame from base 1. The germline V gene encodes CDR1 MNHEY and CDR2 SVGAGI. V loses 7 bases, J loses 7 bases, and the germline ends lie 20 bases apart.